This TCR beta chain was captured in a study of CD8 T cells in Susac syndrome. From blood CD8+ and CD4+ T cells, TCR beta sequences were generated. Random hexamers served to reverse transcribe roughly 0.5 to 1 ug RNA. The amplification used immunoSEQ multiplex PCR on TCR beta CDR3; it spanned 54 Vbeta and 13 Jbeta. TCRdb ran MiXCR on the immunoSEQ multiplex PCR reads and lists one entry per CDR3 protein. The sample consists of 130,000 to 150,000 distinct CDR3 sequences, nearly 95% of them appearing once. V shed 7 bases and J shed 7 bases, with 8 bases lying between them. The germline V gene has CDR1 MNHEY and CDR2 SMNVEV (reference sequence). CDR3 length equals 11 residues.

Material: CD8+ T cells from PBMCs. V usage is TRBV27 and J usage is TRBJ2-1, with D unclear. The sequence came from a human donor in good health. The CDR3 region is CASIQFNEQFF. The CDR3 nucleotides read TGTGCCAGCATTCAATTTAATGAGCAGTTCTTC.